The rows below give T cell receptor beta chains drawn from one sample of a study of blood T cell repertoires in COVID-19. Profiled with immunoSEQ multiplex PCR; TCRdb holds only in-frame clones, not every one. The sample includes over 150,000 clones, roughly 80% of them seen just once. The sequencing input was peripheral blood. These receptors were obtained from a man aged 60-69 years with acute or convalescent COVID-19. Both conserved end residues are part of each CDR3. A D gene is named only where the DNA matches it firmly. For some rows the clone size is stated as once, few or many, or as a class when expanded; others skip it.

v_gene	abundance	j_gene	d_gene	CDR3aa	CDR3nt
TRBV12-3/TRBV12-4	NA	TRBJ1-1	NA	CASMWGVNTEAFF	TGTGCCAGCATGTGGGGGGTAAACACTGAAGCTTTCTTT
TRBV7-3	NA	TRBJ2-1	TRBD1	CASSLQGAGNEQFF	TGTGCCAGCAGCTTACAGGGGGCGGGGAATGAGCAGTTCTTC
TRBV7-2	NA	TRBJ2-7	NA	CASSLKTGSYEQYF	TGTGCCAGCAGCTTAAAAACCGGCTCCTACGAGCAGTACTTC
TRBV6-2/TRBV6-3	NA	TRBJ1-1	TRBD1	CASSYPDRGLRNTEAFF	TGTGCCAGCAGTTACCCAGACAGGGGGCTGAGGAACACTGAAGCTTTCTTT
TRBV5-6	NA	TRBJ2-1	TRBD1	CASSRDRRGLNEQFF	TGTGCCAGCAGCCGAGACAGAAGGGGGCTCAATGAGCAGTTCTTC
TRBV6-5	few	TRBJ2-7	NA	CASSRGGFHEQYF	TGTGCCAGCAGCAGGGGTGGGTTCCACGAGCAGTACTTC
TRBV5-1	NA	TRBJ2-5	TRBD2	CASRVAGGPETQYF	TGCGCCAGCAGAGTGGCGGGGGGGCCAGAGACCCAGTACTTC
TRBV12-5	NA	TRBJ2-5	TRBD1	CASGLPGETGSETQYF	TGTGCTAGTGGTTTGCCCGGGGAGACAGGGTCGGAGACCCAGTACTTC
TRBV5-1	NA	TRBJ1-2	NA	CASSLTANGYTF	TGCGCCAGCAGCTTGACAGCCAATGGCTACACCTTC
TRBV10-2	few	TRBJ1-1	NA	CASSEGQLTEAFF	TGCGCCAGCAGTGAGGGACAGCTCACTGAAGCTTTCTTT
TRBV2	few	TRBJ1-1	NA	CASSEAQGAEAFF	TGTGCCAGCAGTGAAGCACAGGGTGCTGAAGCTTTCTTT
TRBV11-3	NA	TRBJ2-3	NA	CASSLGASDTQYF	TGTGCCAGCAGCTTAGGGGCGTCGGATACGCAGTATTTT
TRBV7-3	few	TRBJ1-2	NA	CASSPMVGGGYTF	TGTGCCAGCAGCCCGATGGTGGGGGGAGGCTACACCTTC
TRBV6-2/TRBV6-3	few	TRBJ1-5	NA	CASSYLQTGNQPQHF	TGTGCCAGCAGTTACTTACAAACAGGGAATCAGCCCCAGCATTTT
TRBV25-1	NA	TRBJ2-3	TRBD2	CASSSGGAGDTQYF	TGTGCCAGCTCTAGCGGGGGGGCAGGAGATACGCAGTATTTT
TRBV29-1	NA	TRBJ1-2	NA	CSVTKTDRNYGYTF	TGCAGCGTTACGAAGACAGACAGAAACTATGGCTACACCTTC
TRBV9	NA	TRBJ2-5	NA	CASSVGIAVVQETQYF	TGTGCCAGCAGCGTAGGGATAGCGGTTGTCCAAGAGACCCAGTACTTC
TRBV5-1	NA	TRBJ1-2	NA	CASSPGGTTNYGYTF	TGCGCCAGCAGCCCCGGAGGGACCACTAACTATGGCTACACCTTC
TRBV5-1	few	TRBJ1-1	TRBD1	CASSAQGKNTEAFF	TGCGCCAGCAGCGCACAGGGGAAGAACACTGAAGCTTTCTTT
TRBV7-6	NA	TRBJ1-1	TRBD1	CASSAGTGGAGAAFF	TGTGCCAGCAGCGCCGGGACAGGGGGCGCCGGGGCAGCTTTCTTT